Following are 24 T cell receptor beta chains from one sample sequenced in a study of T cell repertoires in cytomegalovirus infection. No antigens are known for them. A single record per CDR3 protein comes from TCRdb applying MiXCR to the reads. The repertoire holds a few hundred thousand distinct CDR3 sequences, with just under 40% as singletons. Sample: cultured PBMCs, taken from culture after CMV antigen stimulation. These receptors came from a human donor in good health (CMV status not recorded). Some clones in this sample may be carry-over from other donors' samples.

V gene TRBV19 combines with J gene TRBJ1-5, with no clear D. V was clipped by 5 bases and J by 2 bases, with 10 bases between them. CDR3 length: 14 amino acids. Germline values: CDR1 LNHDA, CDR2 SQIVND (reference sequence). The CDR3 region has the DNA TGTGCCAGTAGTCTGGCCCGGGGCAATCAGCCCCAGCATTTT. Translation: CASSLARGNQPQHF.

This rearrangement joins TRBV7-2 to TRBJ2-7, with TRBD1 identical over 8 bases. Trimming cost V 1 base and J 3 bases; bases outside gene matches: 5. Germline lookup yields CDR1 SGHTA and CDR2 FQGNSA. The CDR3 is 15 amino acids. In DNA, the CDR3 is TGTGCCAGCAGCTTAGGCACAGGGGGACTCTACGAGCAGTACTTC. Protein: CASSLGTGGLYEQYF. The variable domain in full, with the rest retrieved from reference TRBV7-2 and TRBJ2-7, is GAGVSQSPSNKVTEKGKDVELRCDPISGHTALYWYRQSLGQGLEFLIYFQGNSAPDKSGLPSDRFSAERTGGSVSTLTIQRTQQEDSAVYLCASSLGTGGLYEQYFGPGTRLTVT.

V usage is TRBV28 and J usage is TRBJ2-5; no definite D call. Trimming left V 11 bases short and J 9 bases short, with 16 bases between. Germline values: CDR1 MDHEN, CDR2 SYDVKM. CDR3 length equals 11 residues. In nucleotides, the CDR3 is TGTGCCGCAGCCCATTCCCGGTCCCAGTACTTC. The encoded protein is CAAAHSRSQYF.

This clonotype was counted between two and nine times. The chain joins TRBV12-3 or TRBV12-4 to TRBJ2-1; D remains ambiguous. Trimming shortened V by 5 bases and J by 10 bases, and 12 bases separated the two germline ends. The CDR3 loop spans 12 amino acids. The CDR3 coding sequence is TGTGCCAGCAGTCCCCTGGCCGGAGAGCAGTTCTTC. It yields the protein CASSPLAGEQFF.

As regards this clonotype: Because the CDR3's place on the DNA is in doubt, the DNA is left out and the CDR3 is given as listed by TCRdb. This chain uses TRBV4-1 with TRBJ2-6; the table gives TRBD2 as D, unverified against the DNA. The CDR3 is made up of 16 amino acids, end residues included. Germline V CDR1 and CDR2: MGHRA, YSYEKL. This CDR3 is CASSQPLRARANVLTF.

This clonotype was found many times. The CDR3 DNA reads TGTGCCAGCAGCTCCCCATGGGGCCGGCGACTCACAGATACGCAGTATTTT. Translation: CASSSPWGRRLTDTQYF. The V gene is TRBV7-8, the J gene TRBJ2-3, with D possibly TRBD1 on 5 matching bases. V lost 4 bases, J lost 2 bases, and 19 bases lay in between. This CDR3 is built from 17 residues. Per germline, CDR1 SGHVS and CDR2 FQNEAQ.

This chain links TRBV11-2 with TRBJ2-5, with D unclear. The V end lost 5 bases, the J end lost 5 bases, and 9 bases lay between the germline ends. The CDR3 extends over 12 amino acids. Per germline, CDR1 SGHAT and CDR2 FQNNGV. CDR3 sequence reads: CASSTSFETQYF. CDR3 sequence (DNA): TGTGCCAGCAGCACCTCTTTCGAGACCCAGTACTTC.

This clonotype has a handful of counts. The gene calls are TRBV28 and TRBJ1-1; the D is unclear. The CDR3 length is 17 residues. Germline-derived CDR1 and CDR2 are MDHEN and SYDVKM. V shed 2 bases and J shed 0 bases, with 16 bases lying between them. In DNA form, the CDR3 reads TGTGCCAGCAGTTTAGAGGGTCGCGTAGGGTTGAACACTGAAGCTTTCTTT. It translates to CASSLEGRVGLNTEAFF.

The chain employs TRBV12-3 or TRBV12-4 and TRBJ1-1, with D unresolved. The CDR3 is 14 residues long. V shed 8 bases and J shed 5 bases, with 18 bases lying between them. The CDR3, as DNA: TGTGCCAGCGGCTGGGCGAGGAGTGTTACTGAAGCTTTCTTT. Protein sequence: CASGWARSVTEAFF.

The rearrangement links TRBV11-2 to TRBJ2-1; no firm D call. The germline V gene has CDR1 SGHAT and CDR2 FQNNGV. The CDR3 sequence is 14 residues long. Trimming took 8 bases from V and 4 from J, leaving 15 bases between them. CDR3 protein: CASGPTSIYNEQFF. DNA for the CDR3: TGTGCCAGCGGTCCGACCTCTATTTACAATGAGCAGTTCTTC. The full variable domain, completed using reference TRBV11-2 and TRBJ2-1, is EAGVAQSPRYKIIEKRQSVAFWCNPISGHATLYWYQQILGQGPKLLIQFQNNGVVDDSQLPKDRFSAERLKGVDSTLKIQPAKLEDSAVYLCASGPTSIYNEQFFGPGTRLTVL.

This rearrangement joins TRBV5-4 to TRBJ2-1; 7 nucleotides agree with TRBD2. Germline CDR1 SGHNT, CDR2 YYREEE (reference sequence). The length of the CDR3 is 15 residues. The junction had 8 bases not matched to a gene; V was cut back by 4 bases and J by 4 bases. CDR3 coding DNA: TGTGCCAGCAGCCCCTCCATGGGACTATACAATGAGCAGTTCTTC. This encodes CASSPSMGLYNEQFF.

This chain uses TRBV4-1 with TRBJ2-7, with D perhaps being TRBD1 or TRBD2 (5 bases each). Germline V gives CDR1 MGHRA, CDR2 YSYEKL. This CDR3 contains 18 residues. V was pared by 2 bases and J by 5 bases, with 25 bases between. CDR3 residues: CASSQLYGGRTRSNEQYF. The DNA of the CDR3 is TGCGCCAGCAGCCAACTTTATGGGGGAAGGACACGAAGCAACGAGCAGTACTTC.

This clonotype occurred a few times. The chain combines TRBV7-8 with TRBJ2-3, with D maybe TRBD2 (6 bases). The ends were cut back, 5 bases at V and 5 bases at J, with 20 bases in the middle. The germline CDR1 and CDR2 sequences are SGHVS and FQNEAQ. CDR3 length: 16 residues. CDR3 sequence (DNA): TGTGCCAGCAGCCCGGACCAGGGTGGGGGGAGAGATACGCAGTATTTT. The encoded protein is CASSPDQGGGRDTQYF.

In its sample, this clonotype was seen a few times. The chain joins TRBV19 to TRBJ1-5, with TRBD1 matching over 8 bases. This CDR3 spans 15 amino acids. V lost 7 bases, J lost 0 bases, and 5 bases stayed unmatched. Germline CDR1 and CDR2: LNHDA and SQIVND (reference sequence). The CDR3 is CASTPQGASNQPQHF. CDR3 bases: TGTGCCAGTACCCCCCAGGGGGCTAGCAATCAGCCCCAGCATTTT.

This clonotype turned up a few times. In DNA form, the CDR3 reads TGTGCCAGCAGCTTAAGCGGGGGGGAGGATACGCAGTATTTT. It is translated as CASSLSGGEDTQYF. The chain recombines TRBV7-2 with TRBJ2-3; 10 bases are a match to TRBD2. Germline CDR1 and CDR2: SGHTA and FQGNSA. This CDR3 spans 14 amino acids. J was trimmed by 6 bases and V by 2 bases; bases with no gene match: 2.

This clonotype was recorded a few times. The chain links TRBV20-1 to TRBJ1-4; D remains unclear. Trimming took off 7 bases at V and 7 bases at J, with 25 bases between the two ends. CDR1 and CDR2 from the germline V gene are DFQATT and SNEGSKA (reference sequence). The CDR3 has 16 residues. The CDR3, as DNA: TGCAGTGTCCGAGACCGGGATCCCGCCCGCTTTGAAAAACTGTTTTTT. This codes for CSVRDRDPARFEKLFF.

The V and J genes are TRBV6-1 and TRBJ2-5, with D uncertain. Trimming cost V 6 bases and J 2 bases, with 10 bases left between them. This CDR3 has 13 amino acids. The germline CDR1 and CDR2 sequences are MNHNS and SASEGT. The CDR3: CASRLGRQETQYF. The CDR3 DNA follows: TGTGCCAGCAGGTTGGGCAGACAAGAGACCCAGTACTTC.

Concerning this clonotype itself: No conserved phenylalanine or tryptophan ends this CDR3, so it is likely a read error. As DNA, the CDR3 is TGTGCCAGCAGCGTAGATCCAGGGGGTGGAGAGACCCAGTACTTA. Encoded protein: CASSVDPGGGETQYL. This chain uses TRBV9 with TRBJ2-5, with TRBD1 matching over 7 bases. Germline loops: CDR1 SGDLS, CDR2 YYNGEE. This CDR3 has 15 residues. V lost 0 bases, J lost 4 bases, and 6 bases stayed unmatched.

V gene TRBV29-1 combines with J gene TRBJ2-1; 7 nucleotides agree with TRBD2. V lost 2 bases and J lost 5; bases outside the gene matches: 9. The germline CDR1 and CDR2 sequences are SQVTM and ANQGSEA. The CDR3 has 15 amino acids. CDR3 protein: CSVEILAIYDNEQFF. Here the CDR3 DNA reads TGCAGCGTTGAAATACTAGCGATTTACGACAATGAGCAGTTCTTC.

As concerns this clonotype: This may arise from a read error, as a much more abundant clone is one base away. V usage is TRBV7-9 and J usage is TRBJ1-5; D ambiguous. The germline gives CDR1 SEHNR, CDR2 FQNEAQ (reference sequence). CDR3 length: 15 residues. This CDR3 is CASSFAGNSKQPQHF. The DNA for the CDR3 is TGTGCCAGCAGCTTTGCGGGGAATAGCAAACAGCCCCAGCATTTT.

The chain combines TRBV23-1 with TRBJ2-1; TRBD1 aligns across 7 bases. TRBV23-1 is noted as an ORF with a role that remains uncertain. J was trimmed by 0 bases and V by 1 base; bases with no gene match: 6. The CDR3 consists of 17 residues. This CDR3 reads CASSQWTTGSSYNEQFF. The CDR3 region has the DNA TGCGCCAGCAGTCAATGGACGACAGGGAGCTCCTACAATGAGCAGTTCTTC.

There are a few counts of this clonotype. The CDR3 protein is CASSQGAQETYGYTF. The CDR3 bases are TGCGCCAGCAGCCAAGGGGCACAGGAGACTTATGGCTACACCTTC. The chain links TRBV4-1 to TRBJ1-2; TRBD1 might be the D (5 bases). This CDR3 region has 15 residues. Per the germline V gene, CDR1 is MGHRA and CDR2 is YSYEKL. The V end was cut by 1 base, the J end by 5 bases, with 14 bases between.

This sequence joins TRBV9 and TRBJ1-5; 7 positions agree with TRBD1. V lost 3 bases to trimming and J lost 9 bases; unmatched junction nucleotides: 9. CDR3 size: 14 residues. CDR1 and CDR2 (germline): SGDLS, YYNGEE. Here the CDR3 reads CASSATGAEGPQHF. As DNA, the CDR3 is TGTGCCAGCAGCGCCACAGGGGCAGAGGGGCCCCAGCATTTT.

CDR3 loop: CAIGGQGRADTQYF. The CDR3 region has the DNA TGTGCCATCGGGGGACAGGGGAGGGCAGATACGCAGTATTTT. J is TRBJ2-3 and V is TRBV10-3; 10 nucleotides match TRBD1. Germline V lookup: CDR1 ENHRY, CDR2 SYGVKD. The CDR3 has 14 residues. J gave up 4 bases and V 8 bases, and 6 bases lay outside the gene matches.